These 11 T cell receptor beta chains were sequenced from one sample in a study of early T cells in non-severe SARS-CoV-2 infection. From the 5' RACE reads, TCRdb called clonotypes with MiXCR, one entry per CDR3 protein. The profile covers 70,000 to 85,000 distinct CDR3 sequences, with about 13% appearing a single time and about 6.4% taken by the ten largest. The sample comprised whole blood. Every receptor here comes from an adult who was a healthcare worker with PCR-confirmed SARS-CoV-2 infection or an uninfected control (not recorded which).

In its sample, this clonotype was seen a few times. The rearrangement joins TRBV25-1 to TRBJ1-2, with TRBD1 as a possible D gene (5 bases). From germline, CDR1 is MGHDK and CDR2 SYGVNS. Trimming shortened V by 8 bases and J by 0 bases, and 13 bases separated the two germline ends. This CDR3 has 14 amino acids. CDR3 DNA: TGTGCCAGCTCTAAGCGGGGGACTAACTATGGCTACACCTTC. Its translation is CASSKRGTNYGYTF.

This clonotype came up a few times. V gene TRBV20-1 combines with J gene TRBJ2-3, with D possibly being TRBD2 (5 bases). Germline CDR1 reads DFQATT; CDR2 reads SNEGSKA (reference sequence). CDR3 length: 13 amino acids. The CDR3 region is CSRGELETDTQYF. In DNA, the CDR3 is TGCAGCCGTGGGGAGCTAGAAACAGATACGCAGTATTTT.

This clonotype has more than one count but fewer than ten. The chain joins TRBV11-2 to TRBJ2-1; possible D gene TRBD1, 6 bases. Germline CDR1 SGHAT, CDR2 FQNNGV. The CDR3 extends over 14 amino acids. V was shortened by 5 bases and J by 9 bases, with 17 bases between the two germline ends. CDR3 nucleotides: TGTGCCAGCAGCCCTCTGGACAGCAGAAGTGAGCAGTTCTTC. This gives the protein CASSPLDSRSEQFF.

In its sample, this clonotype was seen a few times. The CDR3 DNA sequence: TGTGCCATCAGAGGACAGCTCTACGAGCAGTACTTC. Protein sequence: CAIRGQLYEQYF. The chain is built from TRBV10-3 and TRBJ2-7; D perhaps matches TRBD1 (6 bases). V gave up 6 bases and J gave up 3 bases, with 9 bases separating them. Germline CDR1 is ENHRY and CDR2 is SYGVKD. The CDR3 contains 12 residues.

This clonotype was observed at least ten times. The gene calls are TRBV7-2 and TRBJ1-1, with D tentatively TRBD1 (5 bases). Germline V gives CDR1 SGHTA, CDR2 FQGNSA. The V end lost 8 bases, the J end lost 1 base, and 11 bases lay between the germline ends. The CDR3 loop spans 13 amino acids. The CDR3 bases are TGTGCCAGCGGGAGGCAGGGGAACACTGAAGCTTTCTTT. Protein: CASGRQGNTEAFF.

The gene calls are TRBV6-5 and TRBJ2-1; TRBD2 agrees at 15 bases. CDR3 length: 17 amino acids. Germline assignment: CDR1 MNHEY and CDR2 SVGAGI. V trimming: 4 bases; J trimming: 2 bases; junction bases outside the gene matches: 3. The CDR3 DNA follows: TGTGCCAGCAGTTGGGGACTAGCGGGAGGACCCTACAATGAGCAGTTCTTC. Translating gives CASSWGLAGGPYNEQFF.

The chain links TRBV29-1 to TRBJ2-3; the D call may be TRBD1 or TRBD2 (5 bases each). This CDR3 region has 14 residues. The V end was cut by 7 bases, the J end by 2 bases, with 16 bases between. Germline assignment: CDR1 SQVTM and CDR2 ANQGSEA. The CDR3 DNA reads TGCAGCGGACGGGGCAGTACCCACACAGATACGCAGTATTTT. It specifies CSGRGSTHTDTQYF.

The chain recombines TRBV28 with TRBJ1-2; no reliable D call. The V and J ends lost 4 bases and 8 bases respectively, with 11 bases between them. Germline V lookup: CDR1 MDHEN, CDR2 SYDVKM. There are 12 residues in the CDR3. The CDR3 spells CASSSQLGGYTF. The CDR3 DNA sequence: TGTGCCAGCAGTTCGCAACTGGGGGGCTACACCTTC.

Ten or more counts support this clonotype. The chain joins TRBV6-5 to TRBJ1-6; no firm D call. The CDR3 sequence is 15 residues long. The V gene lost 2 bases and the J gene lost 3 bases, with 8 bases spanning the gap. Germline loops: CDR1 MNHEY, CDR2 SVGAGI. The CDR3 nucleotides read TGTGCCAGCAGTTACGAGGGCAACTATAATTCACCCCTCCACTTT. Protein: CASSYEGNYNSPLHF.

The V and J genes are TRBV12-3 or TRBV12-4 and TRBJ2-4; D is tentatively TRBD1 or TRBD2 (7 bases each). V dropped 3 bases and J dropped 7 bases, with 13 bases sitting between them. The CDR3 length is 14 residues. In DNA, the CDR3 is TGTGCCAGCAGTTTTGGCAGGGGGGGCAACATTCAGTACTTC. It encodes CASSFGRGGNIQYF.

This clonotype was seen ten or more times. V is TRBV25-1 and J is TRBJ2-7, with a weak D call TRBD1 (6 bases). The CDR3 length is 13 residues. The germline gives CDR1 MGHDK, CDR2 SYGVNS. V was pared by 2 bases and J by 5 bases, with 10 bases between. CDR3 sequence reads: CASSELGAHEQYF. The CDR3 coding sequence is TGTGCCAGCAGTGAACTGGGGGCCCACGAGCAGTACTTC.